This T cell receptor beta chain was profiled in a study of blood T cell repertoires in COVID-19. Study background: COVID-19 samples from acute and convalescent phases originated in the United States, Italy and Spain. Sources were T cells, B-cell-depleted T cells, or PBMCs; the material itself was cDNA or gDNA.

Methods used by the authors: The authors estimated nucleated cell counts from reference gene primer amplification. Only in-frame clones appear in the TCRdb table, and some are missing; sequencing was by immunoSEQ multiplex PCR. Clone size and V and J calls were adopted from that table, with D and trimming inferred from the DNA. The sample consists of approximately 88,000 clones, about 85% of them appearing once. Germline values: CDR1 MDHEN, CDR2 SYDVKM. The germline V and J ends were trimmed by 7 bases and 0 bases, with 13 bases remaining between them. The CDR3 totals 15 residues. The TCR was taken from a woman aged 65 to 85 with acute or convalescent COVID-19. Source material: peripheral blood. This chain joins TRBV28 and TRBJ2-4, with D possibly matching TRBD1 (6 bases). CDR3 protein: CASMGQTLAKNIQYF. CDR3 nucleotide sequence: TGTGCCAGCATGGGACAAACACTAGCCAAAAACATTCAGTACTTC. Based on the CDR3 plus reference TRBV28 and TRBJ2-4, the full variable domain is DVKVTQSSRYLVKRTGEKVFLECVQDMDHENMFWYRQDPGLGLRLIYFSYDVKMKEKGDIPEGYSVSREKKERFSLILESASTNQTSMYLCASMGQTLAKNIQYFGAGTRLSVL.